One TCR beta chain is described in this entry. Next came a second PCR, run for roughly 6 to 11 cycles, which used a sample-barcoded 5' primer along with a J-beta primer mix. Every molecule of cDNA carried a tag from a template-switch adaptor with 12 random nucleotides. TCRdb used MiXCR to reprocess the 5' RACE reads, holding one entry per CDR3 protein. The repertoire holds about 290,000 distinct CDR3 sequences, with roughly 26% as singletons. Germline loops: CDR1 ENHRY, CDR2 SYGVKD. The CDR3 consists of 15 residues. Trimming took off 3 bases at V and 1 base at J, with 10 bases between the two ends. Each donor gave roughly 10 milliliters of peripheral blood. The data stem from a study of blood T cells in healthy people across ages.

The chain recombines TRBV10-3 with TRBJ2-1; a weak D match, TRBD1 (5 bases). The sample was blood. This TCR came from a woman between 65 and 79 years old in good health. The CDR3 DNA follows: TGTGCCATCAGTGAAGGGCAGGGTTCCTACAATGAGCAGTTCTTC. This codes for CAISEGQGSYNEQFF.